The 13 T cell receptor beta chains given below trace back to one sample, sequenced in a study of cytomegalovirus exposure and HLA in healthy donors. This PCR relied on a set of 60 Vbeta primers and 13 Jbeta primers. Sequencing was performed with immunoSEQ multiplex PCR; in TCRdb, only in-frame clones are kept and a portion is missing. This sample has about 110,000 clones, with over 75% found just once. Sequenced material: PBMCs. The receptors here all came from a woman under 30 in good health and CMV-seronegative.

The rearrangement joins TRBV5-1 to TRBJ2-1, with 11 bases fitting TRBD1. The CDR3 has 16 residues. With 0 bases clipped from V and 4 bases from J, the junction kept 3 bases outside the gene matches. From germline, CDR1 is SGHRS and CDR2 YFSETQ. CDR3 sequence (DNA): TGCGCCAGCAGCTTGGCCGGGACAGGGGGGTACAATGAGCAGTTCTTC. Its translation is CASSLAGTGGYNEQFF. Combining the CDR3 with reference TRBV5-1 and TRBJ2-1 gives the whole variable domain KAGVTQTPRYLIKTRGQQVTLSCSPISGHRSVSWYQQTPGQGLQFLFEYFSETQRNKGNFPGRFSGRQFSNSRSEMNVSTLELGDSALYLCASSLAGTGGYNEQFFGPGTRLTVL.

The rearrangement links TRBV2 to TRBJ1-2; D not certain. Germline CDR1 and CDR2: SNHLY and FYNNEI. The CDR3 is made up of 13 amino acids. V lost 1 base to trimming and J lost 3 bases, with 6 bases between them. The CDR3 DNA follows: TGTGCCAGCAGTGAAGTAGCGTACTATGGCTACACCTTC. Residues: CASSEVAYYGYTF.

This clone came up once. V and J are TRBV5-1 and TRBJ2-3, with 8 bases fitting TRBD2. CDR1 and CDR2 from the germline V gene are SGHRS and YFSETQ. CDR3 size: 18 residues. V was pared by 4 bases and J by 0 bases, with 13 bases of the junction left unmatched. DNA for the CDR3: TGCGCCAGCAGCGCCCGCCGCACTAGCGGAATGAGCACAGATACGCAGTATTTT. Translated, it gives CASSARRTSGMSTDTQYF.

This clone has only one observation. The V and J genes are TRBV13 and TRBJ2-3, with D maybe TRBD2 (6 bases). V lost 0 bases to trimming and J lost 9 bases, with 10 bases between them. From germline, CDR1 is PRHDT and CDR2 FYEKMQ (reference sequence). The CDR3 covers 13 residues. CDR3 coding DNA: TGTGCCAGCAGCTTAGGGGAGGAGGGGACGCAGTATTTT. This translates into CASSLGEEGTQYF. Complete variable domain (other parts from reference TRBV13 and TRBJ2-3): AAGVIQSPRHLIKEKRETATLKCYPIPRHDTVYWYQQGPGQDPQFLISFYEKMQSDKGSIPDRFSAQQFSDYHSELNMSSLELGDSALYFCASSLGEEGTQYFGPGTRLTVL.

The CDR3 spells CASSTGFSSPLHF. The DNA for the CDR3 is TGTGCCAGCAGCACAGGGTTTAGTTCACCCCTCCACTTT. The chain has TRBV6-5 and TRBJ1-6; maybe TRBD1 (6 bases). Germline V gives CDR1 MNHEY, CDR2 SVGAGI. This CDR3 is built from 13 residues. Trimming took 6 bases from V and 9 from J, leaving 12 bases between them.

The CDR3 region has the DNA TGTGCCATCGGCAGGGGTGGTTTGAACACTGAAGCTTTCTTT. Translated: CAIGRGGLNTEAFF. The chain has TRBV2 and TRBJ1-1; possible D gene TRBD1, 6 bases. V dropped 10 bases and J dropped 0 bases, with 15 bases sitting between them. The CDR3 is made up of 14 amino acids. Germline CDR1 is SNHLY and CDR2 is FYNNEI.

This clone was seen at least ten times. The chain combines TRBV6-4 with TRBJ2-2; weak D call: TRBD1 (5 bases). Germline assignment: CDR1 MRHNA and CDR2 SNTAGT. V shed 0 bases and J shed 0 bases, with 5 bases lying between them. The CDR3 runs to 15 residues. The CDR3 spells CASSDSTANTGELFF. In DNA, the CDR3 is TGTGCCAGCAGTGACTCGACAGCGAACACCGGGGAGCTGTTTTTT.

The rearrangement uses TRBV30 and TRBJ2-4; D is possibly TRBD1 (5 bases). Trimming removed 3 bases at V and 5 bases at J, with 11 bases between. The CDR3 is made up of 13 amino acids. Germline loops: CDR1 GTSNPN, CDR2 SVGIG (reference sequence). The CDR3 spells CAWRRGLQNIQYF. The CDR3, as DNA: TGTGCCTGGAGAAGGGGTTTGCAAAACATTCAGTACTTC.

V gene TRBV13 combines with J gene TRBJ2-7; TRBD1 agrees at 9 bases. CDR3 length: 14 amino acids. V shed 6 bases, J shed 2 bases, and the junction held 5 bases outside the gene matches. Germline V gives CDR1 PRHDT, CDR2 FYEKMQ (reference sequence). The CDR3, as DNA: TGTGCCAGCAGAAGGACAGGGGAAGCCTACGAGCAGTACTTC. Its protein is CASRRTGEAYEQYF.

The chain combines TRBV7-9 with TRBJ1-4, with 9 bases lining up with TRBD1. Looked up from germline, CDR1 is SEHNR and CDR2 is FQNEAQ (reference sequence). The CDR3 contains 16 residues. Trimming took 2 bases from V and 4 from J; bases not matched to a gene: 5. CDR3 in amino acids: CASSLLGQGNNEKLFF. The CDR3 nucleotides are TGTGCCAGCAGCTTACTCGGACAGGGGAATAATGAAAAACTGTTTTTT. Drawing the rest from reference TRBV7-9 and TRBJ1-4, the complete variable domain is DTGVSQNPRHKITKRGQNVTFRCDPISEHNRLYWYRQTLGQGPEFLTYFQNEAQLEKSRLLSDRFSAERPKGSFSTLEIQRTEQGDSAMYLCASSLLGQGNNEKLFFGSGTQLSVL.

J is TRBJ2-3 and V is TRBV19; TRBD2 matches at 11 bases. Germline V gives CDR1 LNHDA, CDR2 SQIVND (reference sequence). J was trimmed by 4 bases and V by 6 bases; bases with no gene match: 9. The CDR3 is 16 residues long. The CDR3 DNA sequence: TGTGCCAGTAGAACTTATAGCGGGGGGGACCCAGATACGCAGTATTTT. It specifies CASRTYSGGDPDTQYF.

The CDR3 loop reads CASRTGAGNTIYF. The CDR3 DNA follows: TGTGCCAGCAGGACAGGGGCTGGAAACACCATATATTTT. The chain links TRBV7-2 to TRBJ1-3; 8 nucleotides line up with TRBD1. Germline loops: CDR1 SGHTA, CDR2 FQGNSA. Trimming removed 6 bases from V and 2 bases from J; junction bases left unmatched: 0. CDR3 length equals 13 residues.

The chain combines TRBV10-1 with TRBJ1-4; no clear D gene. The CDR3 extends over 14 amino acids. V lost 4 bases and J 7 bases, leaving 13 bases between the germline ends. The V gene's germline CDR1 is WNHNN and CDR2 SYGVQD (reference sequence). Written as DNA, the CDR3 is TGCGCCAGCAGTGGATCAGTAGGAGGTGAAAAACTGTTTTTT. Residues: CASSGSVGGEKLFF.